One sample yielded the 29 T cell receptor beta chains listed below, sequenced in a study of low-dose radiotherapy and immunotherapy resistance in tumors. The time point denotes: after trial treatment. Treatment of the sample: LDRT plus nivolumab, ipilimumab, low-dose cyclophosphamide and aspirin (RACIN trial). Alpha and beta chains were covered, as first-strand cDNA relied on TRAV- and TRBV-specific primers. For amplifying TCRs, the PCR ran for 15 to 20 cycles with Phusion, which was used together with a constant-region primer and the adapter on the V primers. TCRdb redid the calling of the reads with MiXCR, one entry per CDR3 protein. The sample consists of 95,000 to 100,000 distinct CDR3 sequences, less than 25% of them appearing once. The sample here was PBMCs, taken after low-dose radiotherapy plus immunotherapy. Every receptor here comes from a male donor with prostate cancer.

In its sample, this clonotype was seen many times. The chain employs TRBV19 and TRBJ1-5; weak D call: TRBD1 (5 bases). V was shortened by 5 bases and J by 9 bases, with 17 bases between the two germline ends. Germline CDR1 is LNHDA and CDR2 is SQIVND (reference sequence). The CDR3 sequence is 14 residues long. The CDR3 region has the DNA TGTGCCAGTAGTTCCGGTTTGGGGCCGTGGCCCCAGCATTTT. This translates into CASSSGLGPWPQHF. Full variable domain (remainder filled in from reference TRBV19 and TRBJ1-5): DGGITQSPKYLFRKEGQNVTLSCEQNLNHDAMYWYRQDPGQGLRLIYYSQIVNDFQKGDIAEGYSVSREKKESFPLTVTSAQKNPTAFYLCASSSGLGPWPQHFGDGTRLSIL.

There are many counts of this clonotype. This rearrangement joins TRBV29-1 to TRBJ2-5; D is tentatively TRBD1 or TRBD2 (5 bases each). The CDR3 has 13 amino acids. The V and J ends lost 5 bases and 4 bases respectively, with 14 bases between them. Germline V gives CDR1 SQVTM, CDR2 ANQGSEA. The CDR3 DNA is TGCAGCGTTCAGCGGTTTGGGGGAGAGACCCAGTACTTC. Its translation: CSVQRFGGETQYF.

V gene TRBV5-1 combines with J gene TRBJ2-1, with 9 bases identical to TRBD2. The length of the CDR3 is 16 residues. Looked up from germline, CDR1 is SGHRS and CDR2 is YFSETQ. V was clipped by 3 bases and J by 0 bases; unmatched bases: 4. The CDR3 DNA reads TGCGCCAGCAGCTCGGCGGGGGGGTTCTCCTACAATGAGCAGTTCTTC. Encoded protein: CASSSAGGFSYNEQFF. Supplemented by reference TRBV5-1 and TRBJ2-1, the full variable domain reads KAGVTQTPRYLIKTRGQQVTLSCSPISGHRSVSWYQQTPGQGLQFLFEYFSETQRNKGNFPGRFSGRQFSNSRSEMNVSTLELGDSALYLCASSSAGGFSYNEQFFGPGTRLTVL.

This clonotype was counted at least ten times. The rearrangement links TRBV7-2 to TRBJ1-3, with TRBD1 matching 7 bases. With 3 bases clipped from V and 10 bases from J, the junction kept 6 bases outside the gene matches. Per the germline V gene, CDR1 is SGHTA and CDR2 is FQGNSA. CDR3 length equals 13 residues. This chain's CDR3 is CASSFRTGLTIYF. In DNA, the CDR3 is TGTGCCAGCAGCTTTCGGACAGGTCTTACCATATATTTT. Using reference TRBV7-2 and TRBJ1-3 for the parts outside the CDR3, the full variable domain is GAGVSQSPSNKVTEKGKDVELRCDPISGHTALYWYRQSLGQGLEFLIYFQGNSAPDKSGLPSDRFSAERTGGSVSTLTIQRTQQEDSAVYLCASSFRTGLTIYFGEGSWLTVV.

Note on this clonotype: A far more abundant clone sits one base away, making this likely a read error. This chain links TRBV11-3 with TRBJ2-5; a weak D match, TRBD2 (5 bases). CDR1 SGHNT and CDR2 YENEEA come from the germline V gene. This CDR3 has 13 residues. The ends were cut back, 0 bases at V and 11 bases at J, with 13 bases in the middle. The CDR3 DNA reads as TGTGCCAGCAGCTTAGACTCCGGGAATGAGCAGTACTTC. This gives the protein CASSLDSGNEQYF.

In this sample, this clonotype turned up many times. The chain joins TRBV5-1 to TRBJ1-6; TRBD1 matches 9 bases. Looked up from germline, CDR1 is SGHRS and CDR2 is YFSETQ. Germline trimming cut 0 bases from V and 7 bases from J; bases unmatched to any gene: 2. The CDR3 has 15 residues. In nucleotides, the CDR3 is TGCGCCAGCAGCTTGGCGGGACAGGGAAATTCACCCCTCCACTTT. Its protein is CASSLAGQGNSPLHF.

This clonotype was observed at least ten times. This chain joins TRBV7-2 and TRBJ2-5; D gene ambiguous. The CDR3 has 13 amino acids. CDR1 and CDR2 (germline): SGHTA, FQGNSA. Trimming cost V 2 bases and J 2 bases, with 6 bases left between them. CDR3 residues: CASSLSRQETQYF. CDR3 DNA sequence: TGTGCCAGCAGCTTATCCCGACAAGAGACCCAGTACTTC.

Comments on this clonotype: A read error is the likely source, as a far larger clone sits one nucleotide away. The chain combines TRBV29-1 with TRBJ2-7, with D perhaps matching TRBD2 (6 bases). Trimming shortened V by 3 bases and J by 7 bases, and 22 bases separated the two germline ends. The CDR3 extends over 15 amino acids. CDR1 is SQVTM and CDR2 is ANQGSEA in the germline V gene. The DNA of the CDR3 is TGCAGCGTTGACCCCCCGGGCGGGGAGGCCAATGAGCAGTACTTC. This gives the protein CSVDPPGGEANEQYF.

This clonotype has at least ten counts. This rearrangement joins TRBV5-1 to TRBJ2-7, with 10 positions matching TRBD2. The CDR3 sequence is 15 residues long. V gave up 2 bases and J gave up 0 bases; unmatched junction bases: 2. Germline values: CDR1 SGHRS, CDR2 YFSETQ. CDR3 nucleotide sequence: TGCGCCAGCAGCTTTCTAGCGGGGGACTCCTACGAGCAGTACTTC. This sequence encodes CASSFLAGDSYEQYF.

There are many counts of this clonotype. This chain joins TRBV4-2 and TRBJ2-7, with 14 bases aligning to TRBD2. The CDR3 extends over 16 amino acids. Looked up from germline, CDR1 is LGHNA and CDR2 is YNFKEQ. V lost 2 bases to trimming and J lost 3 bases; unmatched junction nucleotides: 3. The CDR3 bases are TGTGCCAGCAGCCAACTGGGACTAGCGGGGGACTACGAGCAGTACTTC. Amino acid sequence: CASSQLGLAGDYEQYF.

V is TRBV7-9 and J is TRBJ1-5, with a tentative D call TRBD1 (5 bases). Germline values: CDR1 SEHNR, CDR2 FQNEAQ (reference sequence). CDR3 length equals 17 residues. The V gene lost 1 base and the J gene lost 1 base, with 14 bases spanning the gap. As DNA, the CDR3 is TGTGCCAGCAGCTTAGATCGTCAGGGATGGAGCAATCAGCCCCAGCATTTT. It is translated as CASSLDRQGWSNQPQHF.

As for this clonotype: With a far larger clone one base away, a read error is the likely cause. The V call is TRBV5-4, the J call TRBJ2-7, with TRBD2 identical over 9 bases. Germline CDR1 SGHNT, CDR2 YYREEE (reference sequence). Losses at the gene ends were 5 bases for V and 7 bases for J; bases not matched to a gene: 13. This CDR3 region has 15 residues. As DNA, the CDR3 is TGTGCCAGCAGGCCCGGGACTAGCAGAAACAATGAGCAGTACTTC. Protein product: CASRPGTSRNNEQYF.

The rearrangement joins TRBV6-5 to TRBJ2-3, with D unresolved. Trimming took 8 bases from V and 0 from J, leaving 6 bases between them. CDR3 size: 12 residues. Germline loops: CDR1 MNHEY, CDR2 SVGAGI. The CDR3 nucleotides are TGTGCCAGCGGATCAAGCACAGATACGCAGTATTTT. This gives the protein CASGSSTDTQYF.

This clonotype was observed many times. The chain joins TRBV18 to TRBJ1-1; no reliable D call. Trimming cost V 4 bases and J 1 base, with 7 bases left between them. Germline V lookup: CDR1 KGHSH, CDR2 LQKENI. The CDR3 loop spans 13 amino acids. CDR3 residues: CASSRTENTEAFF. The DNA for the CDR3 is TGTGCCAGCTCACGAACTGAGAACACTGAAGCTTTCTTT. The full variable domain, with the rest looked up from reference TRBV18 and TRBJ1-1, is NAGVMQNPRHLVRRRGQEARLRCSPMKGHSHVYWYRQLPEEGLKFMVYLQKENIIDESGMPKERFSAEFPKEGPSILRIQQVVRGDSAAYFCASSRTENTEAFFGQGTRLTVV.

Ten or more counts support this clonotype. The chain joins TRBV29-1 to TRBJ2-3; D gene ambiguous. The CDR3 is 14 residues long. Trimming pared 4 bases from V and 0 bases from J, leaving 11 bases between. Germline V gives CDR1 SQVTM, CDR2 ANQGSEA. This chain's CDR3 is CSVVVQTSTDTQYF. CDR3 DNA sequence: TGCAGCGTTGTAGTTCAGACTAGCACAGATACGCAGTATTTT.

This clonotype occurred many times. This sequence joins TRBV7-9 and TRBJ2-1; a possible D gene is TRBD2 (5 bases). This CDR3 is 14 amino acids long. Germline loops: CDR1 SEHNR, CDR2 FQNEAQ (reference sequence). Trimming shortened V by 5 bases and J by 6 bases, and 14 bases separated the two germline ends. CDR3 sequence reads: CASSPGMVGNEQFF. As DNA, the CDR3 is TGTGCCAGCAGCCCGGGGATGGTTGGCAATGAGCAGTTCTTC. The full variable domain, completed using reference TRBV7-9 and TRBJ2-1, is DTGVSQNPRHKITKRGQNVTFRCDPISEHNRLYWYRQTLGQGPEFLTYFQNEAQLEKSRLLSDRFSAERPKGSFSTLEIQRTEQGDSAMYLCASSPGMVGNEQFFGPGTRLTVL.

This clonotype has ten or more counts. The V and J genes are TRBV6-1 and TRBJ2-7; a weak D match, TRBD2 (6 bases). V lost 7 bases and J lost 2, with 18 bases in between. Germline CDR1 is MNHNS and CDR2 is SASEGT. The CDR3 is 15 residues long. CDR3 residues: CASNKSKSGPYEQYF. CDR3 bases: TGTGCCAGCAATAAATCTAAGAGCGGGCCCTACGAGCAGTACTTC.

This clonotype was found many times. The genes are TRBV29-1 and TRBJ2-3, with D tentatively TRBD1 (6 bases). The CDR3 has 14 amino acids. V was trimmed by 6 bases and J by 0 bases, leaving 13 bases between them. Germline lookup yields CDR1 SQVTM and CDR2 ANQGSEA. CDR3 bases: TGCAGCGTCGCAACAGGGAGCAGCACAGATACGCAGTATTTT. This codes for CSVATGSSTDTQYF.

This clonotype was seen once. The CDR3 reads CASSPTGLAGELFF. In nucleotides, the CDR3 is TGTGCCAGCAGCCCGACAGGGTTGGCCGGGGAGCTGTTTTTT. The V and J genes are TRBV7-9 and TRBJ2-2, with 7 bases that match TRBD1. V dropped 5 bases and J dropped 6; count of bases not matched to a gene: 6. This CDR3 is built from 14 residues. The germline V gene has CDR1 SEHNR and CDR2 FQNEAQ (reference sequence).

This clonotype was recorded many times. The chain combines TRBV11-2 with TRBJ2-1, with D tentatively TRBD2 (6 bases). The germline V gene encodes CDR1 SGHAT and CDR2 FQNNGV. V lost 0 bases and J lost 0, with 15 bases in between. The CDR3 loop spans 18 amino acids. The CDR3 bases are TGTGCCAGCAGCTTAGAAGCTAGCGTTCCGAGCTCCTACAATGAGCAGTTCTTC. Translating it yields CASSLEASVPSSYNEQFF.

This clonotype has ten or more counts. This rearrangement joins TRBV4-2 to TRBJ2-1; the D gene is possibly TRBD2 (6 bases). V gave up 4 bases and J gave up 8 bases, with 15 bases separating them. This CDR3 region has 14 residues. The germline gives CDR1 LGHNA, CDR2 YNFKEQ. This CDR3 is CASSREVELDEQFF. In DNA, the CDR3 is TGTGCCAGCAGCCGGGAGGTAGAGTTGGATGAGCAGTTCTTC.

In this sample, this clonotype turned up many times. The chain combines TRBV5-4 with TRBJ2-3; D call uncertain. From germline, CDR1 is SGHNT and CDR2 YYREEE (reference sequence). With 1 base removed from V and 0 bases from J, the gap between germline ends came to 12 bases. CDR3 size: 16 residues. In DNA, the CDR3 is TGTGCCAGCAGCTTGAAGATCGCGGCGAGCACAGATACGCAGTATTTT. It translates to CASSLKIAASTDTQYF.

In this sample, this clonotype turned up many times. This chain uses TRBV3-1 with TRBJ2-3; D is undetermined. Germline V gene sequence: CDR1 LGHDT, CDR2 YNNKEL (reference sequence). The CDR3 loop spans 18 amino acids. V was trimmed by 0 bases and J by 3 bases, leaving 19 bases between them. The CDR3 region has the DNA TGTGCCAGCAGCCAAGAGTCGTGGGAACAGAAAGGAACAGATACGCAGTATTTT. It is translated as CASSQESWEQKGTDTQYF.

This clonotype was found many times. This chain uses TRBV10-2 with TRBJ2-7; 10 positions agree with TRBD1. The CDR3 has 13 amino acids. Trimming took 8 bases from V and 3 from J; bases not matched to a gene: 4. The germline gives CDR1 WSHSY, CDR2 SAAADI. CDR3 sequence reads: CASLRDRGYEQYF. In DNA, the CDR3 is TGCGCCAGCCTTAGGGACAGGGGCTACGAGCAGTACTTC.

This clonotype occurred a few times. This rearrangement joins TRBV28 to TRBJ2-5, with no clear D. The CDR3 is 14 amino acids. V shed 5 bases and J shed 3 bases, with 13 bases lying between them. Looked up from germline, CDR1 is MDHEN and CDR2 is SYDVKM. For the CDR3, the DNA is TGTGCCAGCAGTCCACCTGGCCTAAAAGAGACCCAGTACTTC. Protein sequence: CASSPPGLKETQYF. Full variable domain (rest looked up from reference TRBV28 and TRBJ2-5): DVKVTQSSRYLVKRTGEKVFLECVQDMDHENMFWYRQDPGLGLRLIYFSYDVKMKEKGDIPEGYSVSREKKERFSLILESASTNQTSMYLCASSPPGLKETQYFGPGTRLLVL.

This clonotype was counted ten times or more. V is TRBV21-1 and J is TRBJ1-1; TRBD1, the table's D call, lacks a check against the DNA. TRBV21-1 counts as a pseudogene. The CDR3 covers 15 residues. The CDR3 here is CASSKAGTGGTEAFF. For the CDR3, the DNA is TGTGCCAGCAGCAAAGCCGGGACAGGTGGAACTGAAGCTTTCTTT.

This clonotype was observed at least ten times. DNA of the CDR3: TGTGCCAGTAGTCGGACAGGGGCACACACAGATACGCAGTATTTT. It specifies CASSRTGAHTDTQYF. The V gene is TRBV19, the J gene TRBJ2-3; 9 bases align to TRBD1. Trimming at V came to 5 bases and at J to 2 bases, leaving 5 bases not matched to a gene. The CDR3 is 15 residues long. CDR1 and CDR2 from the germline V gene are LNHDA and SQIVND (reference sequence).

Comment on this clonotype: This is likely an artifact of a read error, given a far larger clone one base away. The J gene is TRBJ1-5, the V gene TRBV13; the D is unclear. CDR1 and CDR2 (germline): PRHDT, FYEKMQ (reference sequence). V dropped 5 bases and J dropped 5 bases, with 13 bases sitting between them. This CDR3 has 14 amino acids. The CDR3 sequence: CASSQRGSYQPQHF. In DNA form, the CDR3 reads TGTGCCAGCAGCCAACGGGGATCCTATCAGCCCCAGCATTTT.

This clonotype was seen many times. V is TRBV18 and J is TRBJ2-1; TRBD2 aligns across 7 bases. Germline CDR1 KGHSH, CDR2 LQKENI. V lost 5 bases to trimming and J lost 3 bases; unmatched junction nucleotides: 1. The CDR3 sequence is 13 residues long. The CDR3 bases are TGTGCCAGCTCAAGCGGGGACTACAATGAGCAGTTCTTC. Translating it yields CASSSGDYNEQFF. Filled out from reference TRBV18 and TRBJ2-1, the complete variable domain reads NAGVMQNPRHLVRRRGQEARLRCSPMKGHSHVYWYRQLPEEGLKFMVYLQKENIIDESGMPKERFSAEFPKEGPSILRIQQVVRGDSAAYFCASSSGDYNEQFFGPGTRLTVL.